The 29 T cell receptor beta chains below come from one sample, sequenced in a study of beta chain features in type 1 diabetes. Notes on the study in general: For Type 1 diabetes patients, all four CD4+ subsets carried TCRB CDR3s that were moderately but significantly shorter.

The antigens of these receptors remain unknown. The sequenced template was cDNA made from the entire isolated RNA. Using immunoSEQ multiplex PCR, the repertoire was profiled, and TCRdb retains in-frame clones only, with some absent. This table has about 160,000 clones, around 8.6% appearing once. The specimen sequenced was central memory CD4+ T cells from blood. The receptors were sampled from a woman aged 18 to 35 with type 1 diabetes.

This clone was recorded a few times. The CDR3 DNA is TGTGCCAGCAGCTGGGCTAGCGGGAGCAATGAGCAGTTCTTC. The encoded protein is CASSWASGSNEQFF. The chain couples TRBV7-2 to TRBJ2-1; 10 bases fit TRBD2. Per the germline V gene, CDR1 is SGHTA and CDR2 is FQGNSA. The CDR3 runs 14 residues. Trimming cost V 4 bases and J 6 bases; bases outside gene matches: 3.

The CDR3 nucleotides are TGTGCCAGCCCGAAACTTGTTCCGAATCGATCTGGGGCCAACGTCCTGACTTTC. Translating gives CASPKLVPNRSGANVLTF. This sequence joins TRBV6-4 and TRBJ2-6; D call uncertain. This CDR3 is built from 18 residues. Germline CDR1 MRHNA, CDR2 SNTAGT. V was pared by 8 bases and J by 1 base, with 21 bases between.

The chain is built from TRBV4-3 and TRBJ2-2, with D tentatively TRBD2 (5 bases). The CDR3 is 16 amino acids. Germline CDR1 reads LGHNA; CDR2 reads YSLEER. Trimming shortened V by 4 bases and J by 3 bases, and 15 bases separated the two germline ends. The CDR3 DNA follows: TGCGCCAGCAGCCGACATCTGGTCGGGGACACCGGGGAGCTGTTTTTT. It translates to CASSRHLVGDTGELFF.

This sequence joins TRBV7-2 and TRBJ2-1; D perhaps matches TRBD2 (6 bases). Germline V gene data show CDR1 as SGHTA and CDR2 as FQGNSA. This CDR3 is 12 amino acids long. Trimming shortened V by 8 bases and J by 6 bases, and 11 bases separated the two germline ends. The CDR3 sequence: CASVGGANEQFF. The CDR3 bases are TGTGCCAGCGTCGGCGGGGCCAATGAGCAGTTCTTC.

In its sample, this clone was seen a few times. The V gene is TRBV29-1, the J gene TRBJ2-2, with D maybe TRBD1 (6 bases). With 6 bases removed from V and 4 bases from J, the gap between germline ends came to 12 bases. The CDR3 sequence is 13 residues long. Germline V gives CDR1 SQVTM, CDR2 ANQGSEA. The CDR3 region is CSVHGQFTGELFF. The CDR3, as DNA: TGCAGCGTCCACGGACAGTTCACCGGGGAGCTGTTTTTT.

This clone was seen a handful of times. The genes are TRBV14 and TRBJ1-4; no reliable D call. Looked up from germline, CDR1 is SGHDN and CDR2 is FVKESK. This CDR3 comprises 13 residues. The V gene lost 3 bases and the J gene lost 4 bases, with 6 bases spanning the gap. In DNA form, the CDR3 reads TGTGCCAGCAGCCACGGTCTTAATGAAAAACTGTTTTTT. It is translated as CASSHGLNEKLFF.

This clone showed up just a few times. The V gene is TRBV30, the J gene TRBJ2-3, with 12 nucleotides matching TRBD1. V lost 4 bases, J lost 5 bases, and 4 bases stayed unmatched. The germline gives CDR1 GTSNPN, CDR2 SVGIG (reference sequence). This CDR3 spans 14 amino acids. This CDR3 reads CAWNRDRGQDTQYF. The CDR3 coding sequence is TGTGCCTGGAACCGGGACAGGGGGCAAGATACGCAGTATTTT.

This chain links TRBV7-2 with TRBJ2-1; 10 bases match TRBD1. Germline V gene lookup returns CDR1 SGHTA and CDR2 FQGNSA. Trimming removed 1 base from V and 9 bases from J; junction bases left unmatched: 3. The CDR3 covers 14 residues. CDR3 in amino acids: CASSLVGQGTEQFF. CDR3 nucleotide sequence: TGTGCCAGCAGCTTAGTGGGACAGGGGACTGAGCAGTTCTTC.

This clone was recorded a few times. This chain connects TRBV7-9 to TRBJ2-5, with D possibly matching TRBD2 (6 bases). The CDR3 loop spans 15 amino acids. Trimming took off 5 bases at V and 1 base at J, with 14 bases between the two ends. Per the germline V gene, CDR1 is SEHNR and CDR2 is FQNEAQ (reference sequence). CDR3 residues: CASSPFRGTQETQYF. DNA for the CDR3: TGTGCCAGCAGCCCCTTCCGCGGGACCCAAGAGACCCAGTACTTC.

The gene calls are TRBV6-1 and TRBJ1-2; perhaps TRBD1 as D (6 bases). The germline CDR1 and CDR2 sequences are MNHNS and SASEGT. The CDR3 extends over 15 amino acids. Trimming left V 4 bases short and J 0 bases short, with 12 bases between. The CDR3 here is CASSVWGRANYGYTF. The CDR3 DNA sequence: TGTGCCAGCAGTGTTTGGGGGCGGGCTAACTATGGCTACACCTTC.

This clone was detected a few times. The chain combines TRBV5-1 with TRBJ1-2, with TRBD1 matching 10 bases. The V gene end was trimmed by 4 bases and the J gene end by 8 bases; junction bases not matched to a gene: 8. Germline values: CDR1 SGHRS, CDR2 YFSETQ. The CDR3 runs to 14 residues. The CDR3 DNA reads TGCGCCAGCAGCCAAGCGACAGGGGGCTACGGCTACACCTTC. It translates to CASSQATGGYGYTF.

The chain employs TRBV14 and TRBJ2-4; TRBD2 agrees at 9 bases. This CDR3 has 14 residues. Germline CDR1 reads SGHDN; CDR2 reads FVKESK. Germline trimming cut 4 bases from V and 4 bases from J; bases unmatched to any gene: 2. The CDR3 DNA reads as TGTGCCAGCAGCCGTAGCGGGGGAAAAAACATTCAGTACTTC. Translation: CASSRSGGKNIQYF.

The J gene is TRBJ1-2, the V gene TRBV6-1; TRBD1 is a possible D gene (5 bases). Trimming removed 2 bases from V and 8 bases from J, with 18 bases in between. The CDR3 contains 15 residues. Germline V CDR1 and CDR2: MNHNS, SASEGT. CDR3 nucleotides: TGTGCCAGCAGTGAACAAGGCAGGGTAGCCCTAGGCTACACCTTC. Amino acids: CASSEQGRVALGYTF.

The rearrangement links TRBV10-3 to TRBJ1-5, with TRBD1 matching 9 bases. With 5 bases clipped from V and 7 bases from J, the junction kept 6 bases outside the gene matches. Germline CDR1 is ENHRY and CDR2 is SYGVKD. This CDR3 has 14 residues. The CDR3 region is CAISLRDREQPQHF. The CDR3 DNA sequence: TGTGCCATCAGTCTACGGGACAGGGAACAGCCCCAGCATTTT.

In its sample, this clone was seen a few times. This sequence joins TRBV30 and TRBJ2-3, with D unresolved. V dropped 3 bases and J dropped 2 bases, with 9 bases sitting between them. The CDR3 runs to 13 residues. CDR1 is GTSNPN, CDR2 SVGIG, per germline (reference sequence). CDR3 sequence (DNA): TGTGCCTGGAGCGCGCTAGACACAGATACGCAGTATTTT. Translation: CAWSALDTDTQYF.

The J gene is TRBJ1-2, the V gene TRBV11-2, with 7 bases that match TRBD1. The V gene end was trimmed by 5 bases and the J gene end by 1 base; junction bases not matched to a gene: 10. The CDR3 contains 16 residues. Looked up from germline, CDR1 is SGHAT and CDR2 is FQNNGV. CDR3 in amino acids: CASSKTAQGGNYGYTF. The CDR3 nucleotides read TGTGCCAGCAGCAAGACCGCGCAGGGGGGTAACTATGGCTACACCTTC.

This clone appeared a few times. CDR3 region: CASSPPNARGRGSYEQYF. The CDR3 nucleotides read TGTGCCAGCTCACCACCCAACGCGAGGGGGCGAGGGAGCTACGAGCAGTACTTC. The rearrangement joins TRBV18 to TRBJ2-7; TRBD1 aligns across 7 bases. With 0 bases clipped from V and 3 bases from J, the junction kept 14 bases outside the gene matches. The CDR3 has 18 residues. In germline, CDR1 is KGHSH, CDR2 LQKENI.

This clone was counted a few times. Different DNA sequences within this sample yield the same CDR3. The rearrangement joins TRBV2 to TRBJ1-4; no clear D gene. V lost 6 bases and J 5 bases, leaving 13 bases between the germline ends. The germline V gene encodes CDR1 SNHLY and CDR2 FYNNEI. The CDR3 consists of 14 residues. Here the CDR3 reads CASSHRGPNEKLFF. CDR3 DNA sequence: TGTGCCAGCAGCCACAGAGGGCCAAATGAAAAACTGTTTTTT.

In this sample, this clone turned up a few times. This chain connects TRBV28 to TRBJ2-7, with TRBD2 matching over 12 bases. The length of the CDR3 is 18 residues. Per the germline V gene, CDR1 is MDHEN and CDR2 is SYDVKM. V shed 4 bases, J shed 2 bases, and the junction held 12 bases outside the gene matches. CDR3 coding DNA: TGTGCCAGCAGTTCAACCCGGGGGGGACTAGCGGGCCCCTACGAGCAGTACTTC. Residues: CASSSTRGGLAGPYEQYF.

This clone has just a few counts. The rearrangement joins TRBV14 to TRBJ2-3, with D perhaps TRBD2 (6 bases). The V gene's germline CDR1 is SGHDN and CDR2 FVKESK. V was shortened by 0 bases and J by 2 bases, with 15 bases between the two germline ends. The length of the CDR3 is 17 residues. DNA for the CDR3: TGTGCCAGCAGCCAAGATGGTCGGGGGATCCTCACAGATACGCAGTATTTT. It specifies CASSQDGRGILTDTQYF.

This clone occurred a few times. This chain uses TRBV20-1 with TRBJ2-3; no firm D call. V lost 7 bases, J lost 2 bases, and 7 bases lay in between. Looked up from germline, CDR1 is DFQATT and CDR2 is SNEGSKA (reference sequence). This CDR3 comprises 11 residues. CDR3 nucleotide sequence: TGCAGTGTGGCTCCCACAGATACGCAGTATTTT. This sequence encodes CSVAPTDTQYF.

The sample holds a few counts of this clone. The CDR3 loop is CASSHRKSTDTQYF. For the CDR3, the DNA is TGCGCCAGCAGCCACAGAAAGAGCACAGATACGCAGTATTTT. This chain links TRBV4-3 with TRBJ2-3, with unresolved D. Germline CDR1 LGHNA, CDR2 YSLEER. The CDR3 totals 14 residues. V gave up 3 bases and J gave up 0 bases, with 7 bases separating them.

CDR3 sequence (DNA): TGTGCCATCAAGCGACAGGATGAAAACAATGAGCAGTTCTTC. It encodes CAIKRQDENNEQFF. This chain links TRBV10-3 with TRBJ2-1; tentatively, D is TRBD1 (6 bases). With 7 bases removed from V and 5 bases from J, the gap between germline ends came to 15 bases. The CDR3 contains 14 residues. The germline V gene has CDR1 ENHRY and CDR2 SYGVKD.

The chain carries TRBV7-9 and TRBJ2-1, with TRBD1 matching 8 bases. The CDR3 has 12 amino acids. J gave up 8 bases and V 8 bases, and 5 bases lay outside the gene matches. CDR1 and CDR2 (germline): SEHNR, FQNEAQ (reference sequence). The CDR3 nucleotides read TGTGCCAGCGCCGGACAGGGCTATGAGCAGTTCTTC. Translating it yields CASAGQGYEQFF.

The sample holds a few counts of this clone. The chain couples TRBV7-2 to TRBJ2-1; a possible D gene is TRBD2 (6 bases). The V gene lost 5 bases and the J gene lost 5 bases, with 10 bases spanning the gap. CDR3 length: 13 residues. Germline lookup yields CDR1 SGHTA and CDR2 FQGNSA. CDR3 protein: CASSVGRDNEQFF. The DNA for the CDR3 is TGTGCCAGCAGCGTCGGGAGAGACAATGAGCAGTTCTTC.

This clone was observed a handful of times. The chain uses TRBV15 and TRBJ1-6, with 8 bases aligning to TRBD1. Germline CDR1 LNHNV, CDR2 YYDKDF (reference sequence). There are 14 residues in the CDR3. The ends lost 5 bases at V and 5 bases at J; junction bases unmatched: 2. This CDR3 reads CATSYRGDNSPLHF. The CDR3 DNA is TGTGCCACCAGCTACAGGGGGGATAATTCACCCCTCCACTTT.

The sample holds a few counts of this clone. CDR3 bases: TGTGCCAGCAGCTTGAAACGGGAGGGCCGTAAGCAGTACTTC. Translating gives CASSLKREGRKQYF. The rearrangement joins TRBV5-6 to TRBJ2-7; 8 nucleotides agree with TRBD2. The germline gives CDR1 SGHDT, CDR2 YYEEEE. The ends lost 1 base at V and 8 bases at J; junction bases unmatched: 8. The CDR3 covers 14 residues.

This clone occurred a few times. V gene TRBV6-1 combines with J gene TRBJ2-7; unclear D gene. This CDR3 comprises 15 residues. The germline gives CDR1 MNHNS, CDR2 SASEGT. V lost 0 bases, J lost 1 base, and 10 bases lay in between. The CDR3, as DNA: TGTGCCAGCAGTGAAGCGGGCCCGCAGTCCTACGAGCAGTACTTC. Translating gives CASSEAGPQSYEQYF.

This clone was detected a few times. The genes are TRBV18 and TRBJ1-2; 7 bases agree with TRBD1. V shed 2 bases and J 0 bases; nucleotides not matched to a gene: 6. The CDR3 is 16 residues long. Germline assignment: CDR1 KGHSH and CDR2 LQKENI. DNA for the CDR3: TGTGCCAGCTCACCAGGGACAGCGCCGTCTAACTATGGCTACACCTTC. Translated, it gives CASSPGTAPSNYGYTF. The variable domain in full, completed from reference TRBV18 and TRBJ1-2, reads NAGVMQNPRHLVRRRGQEARLRCSPMKGHSHVYWYRQLPEEGLKFMVYLQKENIIDESGMPKERFSAEFPKEGPSILRIQQVVRGDSAAYFCASSPGTAPSNYGYTFGSGTRLTVV.